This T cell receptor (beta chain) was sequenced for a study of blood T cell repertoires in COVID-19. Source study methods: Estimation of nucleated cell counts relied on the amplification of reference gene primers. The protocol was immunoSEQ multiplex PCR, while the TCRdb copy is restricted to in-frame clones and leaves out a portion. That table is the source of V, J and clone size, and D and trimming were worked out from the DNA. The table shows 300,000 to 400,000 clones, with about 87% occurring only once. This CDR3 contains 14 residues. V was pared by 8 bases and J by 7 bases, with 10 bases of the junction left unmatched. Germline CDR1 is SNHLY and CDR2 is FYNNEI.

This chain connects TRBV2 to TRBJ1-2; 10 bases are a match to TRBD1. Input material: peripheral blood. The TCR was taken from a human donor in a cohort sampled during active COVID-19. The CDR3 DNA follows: TGTGCCAGCGGTGGGACAGGGGAACGGGGTGGCTACACCTTC. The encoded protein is CASGGTGERGGYTF.